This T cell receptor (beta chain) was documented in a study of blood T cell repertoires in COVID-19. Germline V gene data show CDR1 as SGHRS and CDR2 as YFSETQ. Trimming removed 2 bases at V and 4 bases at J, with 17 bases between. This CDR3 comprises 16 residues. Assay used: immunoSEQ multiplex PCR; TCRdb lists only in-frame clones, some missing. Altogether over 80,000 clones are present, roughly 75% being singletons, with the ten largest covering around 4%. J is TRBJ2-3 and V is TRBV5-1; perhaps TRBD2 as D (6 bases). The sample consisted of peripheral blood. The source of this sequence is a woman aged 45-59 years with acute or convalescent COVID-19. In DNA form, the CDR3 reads TGCGCCAGCAGCTTTGGTTTATGGGGGGAGCCAGATACGCAGTATTTT. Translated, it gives CASSFGLWGEPDTQYF.